Following are 4 T cell receptor beta chains from one sample sequenced in a study of T cell clonotyping in hematopoietic cell transplantation. Some clones are missing from TCRdb's copy, which holds only in-frame ones; the method was immunoSEQ multiplex PCR. Of about 16,000 clones in the sample, nearly 95% were seen once. Sequenced: peripheral blood mononuclear cells. These receptors originate from a man between 35 and 55 years old in good health. Some clones in this sample may be carry-over from other donors' samples.

The chain carries TRBV4-2 and TRBJ2-7, with D possibly matching TRBD2 (6 bases). The CDR3 is 16 residues long. Germline-derived CDR1 and CDR2 are LGHNA and YNFKEQ. Between the trimmed V and J ends, which lost 0 bases and 2 bases, there was a span of 14 bases. The CDR3, as DNA: TGTGCCAGCAGCCAAGATGATACTAGCCCCGCCTACGAGCAGTACTTC. It specifies CASSQDDTSPAYEQYF.

J is TRBJ1-1 and V is TRBV2; the D gene is possibly TRBD1 (5 bases). Trimming removed 2 bases at V and 1 base at J, with 8 bases between. Germline V gives CDR1 SNHLY, CDR2 FYNNEI. The CDR3 is 14 amino acids. As DNA, the CDR3 is TGTGCCAGCAGTGAAAGGGGTTGGAACACTGAAGCTTTCTTT. Translating it yields CASSERGWNTEAFF.

The chain carries TRBV29-1 and TRBJ2-5, with 9 bases lining up with TRBD2. J was trimmed by 4 bases and V by 6 bases; bases with no gene match: 12. The CDR3 length is 15 residues. Looked up from germline, CDR1 is SQVTM and CDR2 is ANQGSEA. The DNA for the CDR3 is TGCAGCGTGAGCGGGAGGCCGCACGGGGGAGAGACCCAGTACTTC. Its translation is CSVSGRPHGGETQYF.

V and J are TRBV29-1 and TRBJ1-1, with D unclear. There are 14 residues in the CDR3. Germline CDR1 reads SQVTM; CDR2 reads ANQGSEA. V was pared by 7 bases and J by 0 bases, with 15 bases between. The CDR3 here is CSAETWQMNTEAFF. CDR3 bases: TGCAGCGCCGAAACATGGCAGATGAACACTGAAGCTTTCTTT. The variable domain in full, completed from reference TRBV29-1 and TRBJ1-1, reads SAVISQKPSRDICQRGTSLTIQCQVDSQVTMMFWYRQQPGQSLTLIATANQGSEATYESGFVIDKFPISRPNLTFSTLTVSNMSPEDSSIYLCSAETWQMNTEAFFGQGTRLTVV.